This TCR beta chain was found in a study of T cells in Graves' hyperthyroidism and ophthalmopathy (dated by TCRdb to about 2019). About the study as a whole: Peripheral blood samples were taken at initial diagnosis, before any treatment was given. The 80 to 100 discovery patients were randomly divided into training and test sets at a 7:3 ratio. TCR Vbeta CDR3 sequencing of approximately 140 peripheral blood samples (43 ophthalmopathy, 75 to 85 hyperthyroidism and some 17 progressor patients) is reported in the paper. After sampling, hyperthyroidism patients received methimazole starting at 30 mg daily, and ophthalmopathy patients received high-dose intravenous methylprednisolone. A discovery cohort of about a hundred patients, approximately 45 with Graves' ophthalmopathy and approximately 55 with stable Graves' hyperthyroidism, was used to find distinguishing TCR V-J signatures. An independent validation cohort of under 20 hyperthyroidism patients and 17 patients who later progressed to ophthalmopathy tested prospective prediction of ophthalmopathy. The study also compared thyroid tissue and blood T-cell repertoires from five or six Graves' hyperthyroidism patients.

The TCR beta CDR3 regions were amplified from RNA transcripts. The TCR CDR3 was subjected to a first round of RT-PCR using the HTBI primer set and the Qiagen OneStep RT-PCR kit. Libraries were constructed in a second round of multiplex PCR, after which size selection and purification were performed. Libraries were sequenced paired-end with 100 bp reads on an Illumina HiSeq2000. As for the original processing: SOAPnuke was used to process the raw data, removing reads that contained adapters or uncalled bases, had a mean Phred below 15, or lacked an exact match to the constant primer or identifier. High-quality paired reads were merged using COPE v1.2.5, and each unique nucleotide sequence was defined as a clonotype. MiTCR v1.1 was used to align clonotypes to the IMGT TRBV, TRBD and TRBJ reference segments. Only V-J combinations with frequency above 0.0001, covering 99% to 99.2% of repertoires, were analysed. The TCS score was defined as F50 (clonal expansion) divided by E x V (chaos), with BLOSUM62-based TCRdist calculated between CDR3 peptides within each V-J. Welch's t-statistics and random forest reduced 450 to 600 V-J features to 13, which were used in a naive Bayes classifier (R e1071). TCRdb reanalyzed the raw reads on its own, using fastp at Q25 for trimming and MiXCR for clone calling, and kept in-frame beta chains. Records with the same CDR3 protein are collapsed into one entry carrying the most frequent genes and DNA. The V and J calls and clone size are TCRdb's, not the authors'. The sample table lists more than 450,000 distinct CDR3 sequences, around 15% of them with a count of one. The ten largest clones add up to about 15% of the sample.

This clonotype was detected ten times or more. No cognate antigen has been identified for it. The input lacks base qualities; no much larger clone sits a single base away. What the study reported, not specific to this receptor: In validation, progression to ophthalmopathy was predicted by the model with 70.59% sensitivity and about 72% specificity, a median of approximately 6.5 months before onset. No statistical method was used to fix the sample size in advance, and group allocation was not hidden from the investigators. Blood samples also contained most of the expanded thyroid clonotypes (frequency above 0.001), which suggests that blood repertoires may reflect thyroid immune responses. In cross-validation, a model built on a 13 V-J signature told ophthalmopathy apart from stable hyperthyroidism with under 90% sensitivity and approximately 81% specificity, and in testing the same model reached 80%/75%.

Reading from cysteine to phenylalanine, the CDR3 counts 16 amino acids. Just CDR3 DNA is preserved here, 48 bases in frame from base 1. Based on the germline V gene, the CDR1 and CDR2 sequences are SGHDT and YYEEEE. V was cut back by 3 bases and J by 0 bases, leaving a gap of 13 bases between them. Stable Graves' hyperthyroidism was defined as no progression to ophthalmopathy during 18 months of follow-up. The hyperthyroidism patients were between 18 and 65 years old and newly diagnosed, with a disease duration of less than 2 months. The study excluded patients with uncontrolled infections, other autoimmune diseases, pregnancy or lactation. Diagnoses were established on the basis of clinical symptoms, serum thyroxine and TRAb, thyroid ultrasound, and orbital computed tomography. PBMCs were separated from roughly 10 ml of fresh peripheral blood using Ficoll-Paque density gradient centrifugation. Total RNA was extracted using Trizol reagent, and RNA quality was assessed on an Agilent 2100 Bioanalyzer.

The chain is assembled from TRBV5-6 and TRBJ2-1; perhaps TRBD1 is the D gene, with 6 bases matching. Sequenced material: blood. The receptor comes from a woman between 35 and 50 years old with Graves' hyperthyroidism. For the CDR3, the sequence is CASSSQGTFSYNEQFF. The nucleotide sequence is TGTGCCAGCAGCTCGCAAGGGACATTCTCCTACAATGAGCAGTTCTTC.